The 14 T cell receptor beta chains given below trace back to one sample, sequenced in a study of blood T cell repertoires in COVID-19. Here immunoSEQ multiplex PCR was the method, and the copy in TCRdb shows in-frame clones only, minus some. The table records 150,000 to 200,000 clones, under 85% of them present only once. Input material: PBMCs or T cells enriched from blood (not recorded which). The receptors originated from a man aged 50 to 60 who had recovered from COVID-19.

The rearrangement links TRBV5-1 to TRBJ2-3; 9 bases are a match to TRBD2. CDR1 SGHRS and CDR2 YFSETQ come from the germline V gene. Trimming took 4 bases from V and 2 from J; bases not matched to a gene: 8. This CDR3 has 16 residues. The CDR3 DNA follows: TGCGCCAGCAGCGCCCGAGCGGGGGGCTTCACAGATACGCAGTATTTT. The encoded protein is CASSARAGGFTDTQYF.

The rearrangement uses TRBV7-2 and TRBJ1-1, with D unresolved. The V end lost 2 bases, the J end lost 1 base, and 5 bases lay between the germline ends. This CDR3 has 13 amino acids. The germline V gene has CDR1 SGHTA and CDR2 FQGNSA. CDR3 nucleotides: TGTGCCAGCAGCTTAACCGGGAACACTGAAGCTTTCTTT. Translation gives CASSLTGNTEAFF.

This sequence joins TRBV3-1 (or the pseudogene TRBV3-2) and TRBJ2-2; the match to TRBD1 covers 9 bases. Germline V gene sequence: CDR1 LGHDT, CDR2 YNNKEL (reference sequence). Trimming cost V 2 bases and J 4 bases; bases outside gene matches: 5. The CDR3 covers 16 residues. CDR3 nucleotides: TGTGCCAGCAGCCAAACACAGGGGGCCGGCACCGGGGAGCTGTTTTTT. Amino acids: CASSQTQGAGTGELFF.

The chain combines TRBV28 with TRBJ1-4; 9 positions match TRBD1. Trimming at V came to 2 bases and at J to 6 bases, leaving 4 bases not matched to a gene. CDR1 and CDR2 (germline): MDHEN, SYDVKM. The CDR3 covers 15 residues. In DNA, the CDR3 is TGTGCCAGCAGTTTAGAGGGACAGGGCCATGAAAAACTGTTTTTT. Encoded protein: CASSLEGQGHEKLFF.

The table lists this clone with a few counts. This chain connects TRBV6-5 to TRBJ2-7; 9 nucleotides agree with TRBD2. The germline V gene has CDR1 MNHEY and CDR2 SVGAGI. The CDR3 runs to 13 residues. The ends lost 7 bases at V and 3 bases at J; junction bases unmatched: 4. DNA of the CDR3: TGTGCCAGCAACAGCGGGGGGAACTACGAGCAGTACTTC. This gives the protein CASNSGGNYEQYF.

This chain links TRBV5-4 with TRBJ2-3, with TRBD2 matching 7 bases. Germline loops: CDR1 SGHNT, CDR2 YYREEE (reference sequence). This CDR3 spans 11 amino acids. V gave up 10 bases and J gave up 6 bases; unmatched junction bases: 5. CDR3 sequence reads: CAGGGSDTQYF. The CDR3 DNA reads TGTGCCGGGGGGGGATCGGATACGCAGTATTTT.

V usage is TRBV5-4 and J usage is TRBJ2-1; D is ambiguous. The CDR3 extends over 15 amino acids. Germline V gene sequence: CDR1 SGHNT, CDR2 YYREEE (reference sequence). Trimming pared 2 bases from V and 2 bases from J, leaving 11 bases between. Here the CDR3 reads CASSFSPAAYNEQFF. In nucleotides, the CDR3 is TGTGCCAGCAGCTTCTCGCCCGCGGCCTACAATGAGCAGTTCTTC.

This chain connects TRBV7-2 to TRBJ1-2, with TRBD1 matching 12 bases. V shed 7 bases, J shed 5 bases, and the junction held 8 bases outside the gene matches. CDR3 length: 15 residues. Germline V gene sequence: CDR1 SGHTA, CDR2 FQGNSA. The CDR3: CASNAGTGGGYGYTF. The CDR3, as DNA: TGTGCCAGCAACGCTGGGACAGGGGGCGGGTATGGCTACACCTTC. Variable domain in full (rest from reference TRBV7-2 and TRBJ1-2): GAGVSQSPSNKVTEKGKDVELRCDPISGHTALYWYRQSLGQGLEFLIYFQGNSAPDKSGLPSDRFSAERTGGSVSTLTIQRTQQEDSAVYLCASNAGTGGGYGYTFGSGTRLTVV.

This chain joins TRBV5-1 and TRBJ2-2; 8 bases fit TRBD1. The CDR3 totals 16 residues. Germline assignment: CDR1 SGHRS and CDR2 YFSETQ. V shed 4 bases and J 4 bases; nucleotides not matched to a gene: 9. CDR3 loop: CASSLRQGSATGELFF. The CDR3 DNA reads TGCGCCAGCAGCCTCCGACAGGGGTCGGCCACCGGGGAGCTGTTTTTT.

The chain couples TRBV19 to TRBJ1-2; tentative D call: TRBD1 (5 bases). V lost 3 bases and J lost 1, with 12 bases in between. From germline, CDR1 is LNHDA and CDR2 SQIVND (reference sequence). The length of the CDR3 is 15 residues. CDR3 bases: TGTGCCAGTAGTATTAAACAAGGGGATAACTATGGCTACACCTTC. Encoded protein: CASSIKQGDNYGYTF.

This sequence joins TRBV3-1 (or the pseudogene TRBV3-2) and TRBJ1-1; TRBD1 agrees at 7 bases. CDR3 length equals 11 residues. J was trimmed by 11 bases and V by 4 bases; bases with no gene match: 4. Germline V lookup: CDR1 LGHDT, CDR2 YNNKEL (reference sequence). The CDR3 loop is CASSRGTAAFF. CDR3 DNA: TGTGCCAGCAGCCGAGGGACAGCGGCTTTCTTT.

The chain links TRBV3-1 (or the pseudogene TRBV3-2) to TRBJ2-3; 10 bases map to TRBD2. J gave up 5 bases and V 2 bases, and 13 bases lay outside the gene matches. This CDR3 spans 18 amino acids. Germline V gene data show CDR1 as LGHDT and CDR2 as YNNKEL (reference sequence). CDR3 bases: TGTGCCAGCAGCCAATGCGGGGAGAGCGGGGGGGCACAAGATACGCAGTATTTT. Amino acids: CASSQCGESGGAQDTQYF.

The rearrangement joins TRBV5-1 to TRBJ1-6; 9 nucleotides align to TRBD1. This CDR3 is built from 16 residues. Losses at the gene ends were 3 bases for V and 8 bases for J; bases not matched to a gene: 9. CDR1 is SGHRS, CDR2 YFSETQ, per germline. The CDR3 region has the DNA TGCGCCAGCAGCTATAGGACAGGGGCGGATGATTCACCCCTCCACTTT. Its protein is CASSYRTGADDSPLHF.

The rearrangement joins TRBV3-1 (or the pseudogene TRBV3-2) to TRBJ2-7, with TRBD2 identical over 7 bases. The V segment lost 0 bases and the J segment 3 bases; nucleotides outside the gene matches: 5. Germline V gene lookup returns CDR1 LGHDT and CDR2 YNNKEL (reference sequence). There are 15 residues in the CDR3. The CDR3 sequence: CASSQDRTGGYEQYF. The CDR3 region has the DNA TGTGCCAGCAGCCAAGATCGTACGGGGGGCTACGAGCAGTACTTC.